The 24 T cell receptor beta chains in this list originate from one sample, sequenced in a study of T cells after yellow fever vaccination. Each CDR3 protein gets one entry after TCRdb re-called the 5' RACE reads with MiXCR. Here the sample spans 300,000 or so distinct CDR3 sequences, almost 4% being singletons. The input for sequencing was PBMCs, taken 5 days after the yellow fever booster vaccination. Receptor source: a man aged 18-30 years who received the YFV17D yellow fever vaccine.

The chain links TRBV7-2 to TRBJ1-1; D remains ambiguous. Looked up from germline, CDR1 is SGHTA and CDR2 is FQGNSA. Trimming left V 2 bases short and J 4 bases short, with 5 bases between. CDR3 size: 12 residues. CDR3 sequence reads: CASSLLITEAFF. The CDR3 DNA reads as TGTGCCAGCAGCTTATTGATCACTGAAGCTTTCTTT.

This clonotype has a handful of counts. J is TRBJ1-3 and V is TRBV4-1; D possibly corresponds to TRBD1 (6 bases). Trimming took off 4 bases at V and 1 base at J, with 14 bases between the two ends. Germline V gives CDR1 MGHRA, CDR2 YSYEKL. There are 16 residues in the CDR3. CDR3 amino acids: CASSPGAGRSGNTIYF. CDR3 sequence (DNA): TGCGCCAGCAGCCCGGGGGCAGGGCGGTCTGGAAACACCATATATTTT.

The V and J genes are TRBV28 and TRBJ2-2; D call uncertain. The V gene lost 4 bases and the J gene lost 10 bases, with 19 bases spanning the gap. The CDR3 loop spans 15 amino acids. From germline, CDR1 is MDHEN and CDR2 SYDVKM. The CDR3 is CASSSESQIAQELFF. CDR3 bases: TGTGCCAGCAGTTCAGAATCCCAAATCGCTCAGGAGCTGTTTTTT.

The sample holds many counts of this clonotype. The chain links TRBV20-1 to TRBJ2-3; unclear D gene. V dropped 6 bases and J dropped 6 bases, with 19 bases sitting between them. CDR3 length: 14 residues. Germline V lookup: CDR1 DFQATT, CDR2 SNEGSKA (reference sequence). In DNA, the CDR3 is TGCAGTGCCCAAGGACCCAAGGGCCCCGATACGCAGTATTTT. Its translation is CSAQGPKGPDTQYF.

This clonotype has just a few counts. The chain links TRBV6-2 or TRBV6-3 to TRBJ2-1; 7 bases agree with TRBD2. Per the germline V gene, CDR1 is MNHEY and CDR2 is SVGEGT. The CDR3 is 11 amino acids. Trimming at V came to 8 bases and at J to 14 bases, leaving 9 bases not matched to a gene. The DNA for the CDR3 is TGTGCCAGCTCGACCCGGCGGGGGAAGTTCTTC. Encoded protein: CASSTRRGKFF.

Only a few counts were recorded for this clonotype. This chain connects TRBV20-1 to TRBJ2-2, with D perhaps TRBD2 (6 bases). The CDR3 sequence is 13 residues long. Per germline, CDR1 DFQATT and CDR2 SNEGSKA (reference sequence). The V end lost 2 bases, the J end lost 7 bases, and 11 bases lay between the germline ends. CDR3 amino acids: CSARQLASGELFF. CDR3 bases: TGCAGTGCTAGACAACTAGCTAGCGGGGAGCTGTTTTTT.

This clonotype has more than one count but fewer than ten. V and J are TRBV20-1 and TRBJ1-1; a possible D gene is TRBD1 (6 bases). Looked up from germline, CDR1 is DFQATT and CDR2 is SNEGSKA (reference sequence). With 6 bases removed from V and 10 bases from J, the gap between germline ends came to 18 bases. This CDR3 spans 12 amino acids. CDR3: CSAQGHSVGAFF. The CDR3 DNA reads TGCAGTGCCCAGGGGCATTCCGTCGGAGCTTTCTTT.

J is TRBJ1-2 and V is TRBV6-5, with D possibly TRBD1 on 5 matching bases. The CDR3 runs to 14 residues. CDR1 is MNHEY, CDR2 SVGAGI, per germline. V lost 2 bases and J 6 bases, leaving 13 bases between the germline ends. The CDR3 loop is CASSYQGMLDGYTF. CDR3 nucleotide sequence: TGTGCCAGCAGTTACCAGGGAATGTTAGATGGCTACACCTTC.

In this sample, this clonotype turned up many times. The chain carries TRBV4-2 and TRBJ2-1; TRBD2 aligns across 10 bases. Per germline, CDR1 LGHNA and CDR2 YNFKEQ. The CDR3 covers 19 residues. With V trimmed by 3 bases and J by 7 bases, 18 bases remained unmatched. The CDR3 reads CASSQGLQLAGWRGNEQFF. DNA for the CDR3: TGTGCCAGCAGCCAGGGACTCCAACTAGCGGGGTGGAGAGGGAATGAGCAGTTCTTC.

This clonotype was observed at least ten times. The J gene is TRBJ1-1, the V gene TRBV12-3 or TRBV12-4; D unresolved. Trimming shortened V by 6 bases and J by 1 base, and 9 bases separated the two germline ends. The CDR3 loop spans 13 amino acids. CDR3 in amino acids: CASSPRRNTEAFF. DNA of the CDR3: TGTGCCAGCAGCCCCCGGAGGAACACTGAAGCTTTCTTT.

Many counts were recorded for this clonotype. The CDR3 sequence: CATSDLETQYF. The DNA of the CDR3 is TGTGCCACCAGTGATTTAGAGACCCAGTACTTC. The chain carries TRBV24-1 and TRBJ2-5; D remains unclear. This CDR3 has 11 residues. CDR1 and CDR2 (germline): KGHDR, SFDVKD. Trimming shortened V by 1 base and J by 4 bases, and 0 bases separated the two germline ends.

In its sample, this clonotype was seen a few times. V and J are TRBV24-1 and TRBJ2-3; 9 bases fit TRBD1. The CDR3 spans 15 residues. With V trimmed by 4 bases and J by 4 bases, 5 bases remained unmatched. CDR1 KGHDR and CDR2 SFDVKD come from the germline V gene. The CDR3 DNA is TGTGCCACCAGTGAGGGGACAGGGCTTCCAGATACGCAGTATTTT. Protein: CATSEGTGLPDTQYF.

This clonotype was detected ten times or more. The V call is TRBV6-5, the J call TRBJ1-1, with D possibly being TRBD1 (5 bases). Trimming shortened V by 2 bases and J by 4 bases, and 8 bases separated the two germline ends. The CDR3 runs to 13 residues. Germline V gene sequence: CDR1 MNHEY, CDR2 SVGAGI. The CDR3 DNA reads TGTGCCAGCAGTTACGGGGGAAGCACTGAAGCTTTCTTT. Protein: CASSYGGSTEAFF.

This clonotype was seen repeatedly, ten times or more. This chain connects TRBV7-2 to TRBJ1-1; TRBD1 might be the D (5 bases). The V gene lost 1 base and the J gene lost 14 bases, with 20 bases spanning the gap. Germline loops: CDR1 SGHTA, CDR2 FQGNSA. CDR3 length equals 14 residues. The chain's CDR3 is CASSLEDTGGRRFF. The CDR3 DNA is TGTGCCAGCAGCTTAGAGGATACGGGGGGAAGAAGGTTCTTT.

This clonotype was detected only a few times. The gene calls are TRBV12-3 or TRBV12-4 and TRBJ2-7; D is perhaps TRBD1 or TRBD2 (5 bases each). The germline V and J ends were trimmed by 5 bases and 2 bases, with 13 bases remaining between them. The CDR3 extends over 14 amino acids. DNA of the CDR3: TGTGCCAGCAGTCGAGGGACGGATCCCTACGAGCAGTACGTC. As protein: CASSRGTDPYEQYV.

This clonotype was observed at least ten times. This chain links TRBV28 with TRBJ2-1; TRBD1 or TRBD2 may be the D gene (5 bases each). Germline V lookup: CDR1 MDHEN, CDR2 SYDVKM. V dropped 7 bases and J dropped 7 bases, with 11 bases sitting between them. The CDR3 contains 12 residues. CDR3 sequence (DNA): TGTGCCAGCAACCGATGGGGGAATGAGCAGTTCTTC. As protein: CASNRWGNEQFF.

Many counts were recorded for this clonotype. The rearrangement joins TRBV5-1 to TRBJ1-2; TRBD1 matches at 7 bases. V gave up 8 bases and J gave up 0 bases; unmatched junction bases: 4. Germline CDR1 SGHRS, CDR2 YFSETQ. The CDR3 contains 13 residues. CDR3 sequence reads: CASGDRTNYGYTF. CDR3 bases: TGCGCCAGTGGGGACAGAACTAACTATGGCTACACCTTC.

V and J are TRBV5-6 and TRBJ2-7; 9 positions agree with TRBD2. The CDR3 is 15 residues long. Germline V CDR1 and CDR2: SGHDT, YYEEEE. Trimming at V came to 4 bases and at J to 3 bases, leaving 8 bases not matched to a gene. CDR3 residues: CASSLTTSGIYEQYF. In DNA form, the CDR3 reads TGTGCCAGCAGCCTCACGACTAGCGGAATCTACGAGCAGTACTTC.

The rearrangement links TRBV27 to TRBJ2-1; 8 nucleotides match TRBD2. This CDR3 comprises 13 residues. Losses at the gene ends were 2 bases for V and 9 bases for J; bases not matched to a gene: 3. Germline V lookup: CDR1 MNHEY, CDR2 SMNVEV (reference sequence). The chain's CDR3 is CASSLRAGVEQFF. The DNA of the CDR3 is TGTGCCAGCAGTTTAAGAGCGGGGGTTGAGCAGTTCTTC.

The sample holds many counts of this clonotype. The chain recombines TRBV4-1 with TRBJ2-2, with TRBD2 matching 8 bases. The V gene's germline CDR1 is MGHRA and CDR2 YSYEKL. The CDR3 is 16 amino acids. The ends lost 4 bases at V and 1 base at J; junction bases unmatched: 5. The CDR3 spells CASSRERGGNTGELFF. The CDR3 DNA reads TGCGCCAGCAGCCGCGAACGGGGGGGGAACACCGGGGAGCTGTTTTTT.

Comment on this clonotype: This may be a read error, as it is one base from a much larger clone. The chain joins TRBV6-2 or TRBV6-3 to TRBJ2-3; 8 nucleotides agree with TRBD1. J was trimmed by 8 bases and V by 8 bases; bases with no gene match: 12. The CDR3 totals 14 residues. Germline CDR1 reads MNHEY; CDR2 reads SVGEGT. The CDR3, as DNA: TGTGCCAGCCTGGCCAGGGGGCCGGGAGTTACGCAGTATTTT. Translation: CASLARGPGVTQYF.

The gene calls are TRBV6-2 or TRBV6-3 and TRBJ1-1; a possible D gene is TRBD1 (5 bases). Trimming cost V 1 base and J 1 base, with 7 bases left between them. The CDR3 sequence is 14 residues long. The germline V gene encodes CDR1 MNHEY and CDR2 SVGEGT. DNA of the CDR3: TGTGCCAGCAGTTACTGGGGCCAGAACACTGAAGCTTTCTTT. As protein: CASSYWGQNTEAFF.

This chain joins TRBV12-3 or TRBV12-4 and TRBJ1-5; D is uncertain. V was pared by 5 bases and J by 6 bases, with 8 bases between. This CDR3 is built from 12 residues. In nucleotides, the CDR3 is TGTGCCAGCAGTATTATTGGTCAGCCCCAGCATTTT. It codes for CASSIIGQPQHF.

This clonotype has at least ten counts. The CDR3 is CASREIGGSDTGELFF. The DNA of the CDR3 is TGTGCCAGCAGAGAAATAGGGGGATCGGACACCGGGGAGCTGTTTTTT. This chain uses TRBV7-6 with TRBJ2-2, with D perhaps TRBD1 (6 bases). Looked up from germline, CDR1 is SGHVS and CDR2 is FNYEAQ. CDR3 length: 16 amino acids. V was pared by 6 bases and J by 3 bases, with 17 bases between.